The present TCR beta chain was sequenced within a study of OX40 agonist ivuxolimab in advanced cancers. Across the whole study: Patients assigned to dose escalation were diagnosed with hepatocellular carcinoma, melanoma, renal cell or head and neck cancer.

This CDR3 is 15 amino acids long. CDR1 and CDR2 (germline): PRHDT, FYEKMQ (reference sequence). V was cut by 0 bases and J by 2 bases, with 10 bases left in between. Only in-frame clones appear in the TCRdb table, and some are missing; sequencing was by immunoSEQ multiplex PCR. The sample consists of 60,000 to 70,000 clones, around 93% of them appearing once. This TCR came from an adult with an advanced solid tumor such as melanoma, head and neck, liver or kidney cancer. The sample here was CD4+ or CD8+ T cells sorted from blood, taken in a trial of the OX40 agonist ivuxolimab. This chain joins TRBV13 and TRBJ2-5; D is ambiguous. The DNA for the CDR3 is TGTGCCAGCAGCTTAGGTTTTAGGGCACAAGAGACCCAGTACTTC. Protein product: CASSLGFRAQETQYF. Full variable domain (remainder filled in from reference TRBV13 and TRBJ2-5): AAGVIQSPRHLIKEKRETATLKCYPIPRHDTVYWYQQGPGQDPQFLISFYEKMQSDKGSIPDRFSAQQFSDYHSELNMSSLELGDSALYFCASSLGFRAQETQYFGPGTRLLVL.